The clone carrying this T cell receptor (beta chain) was seen once. These data come from a study of blood T cell repertoires in COVID-19. Study-wide context: From the United States, Italy and Spain came samples of acute and convalescent COVID-19. The analysed material was cDNA or gDNA that came from T cells, B-cell-depleted T cells, or PBMCs.

In the original processing: Researchers report that nucleated cell counts were estimated from reference gene primer amplification. Method: immunoSEQ multiplex PCR; TCRdb's copy keeps in-frame clones and lacks some. V, J and clone size are those of that table, while D and trimming were read from the DNA. This table has 85,000 to 110,000 clones, around 84% appearing once. This CDR3 comprises 16 residues. Germline V gene sequence: CDR1 MNHNS, CDR2 SASEGT. The V gene lost 1 base and the J gene lost 4 bases, with 16 bases spanning the gap. This chain joins TRBV6-1 and TRBJ1-2, with D possibly TRBD1 on 6 matching bases. The sequencing input was peripheral blood. The sequence was obtained from a human donor in a cohort sampled during active COVID-19. The CDR3 protein is CASSEVGLIGGYGYTF. CDR3 coding DNA: TGTGCCAGCAGTGAAGTGGGGCTCATAGGGGGCTATGGCTACACCTTC.